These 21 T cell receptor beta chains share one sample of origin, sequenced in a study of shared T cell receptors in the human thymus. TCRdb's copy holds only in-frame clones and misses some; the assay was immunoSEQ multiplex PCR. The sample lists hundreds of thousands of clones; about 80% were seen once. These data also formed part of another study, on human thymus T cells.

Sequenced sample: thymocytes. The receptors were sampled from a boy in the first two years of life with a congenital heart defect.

CDR3 coding DNA: TGTGCCAGCCGTACAGGGACGAGCTCTGGAAACACCATATATTTT. Encoded protein: CASRTGTSSGNTIYF. This chain links TRBV2 with TRBJ1-3; TRBD1 is a possible D gene (6 bases). Trimming took off 8 bases at V and 0 bases at J, with 14 bases between the two ends. Germline CDR1 reads SNHLY; CDR2 reads FYNNEI. The CDR3 totals 15 residues.

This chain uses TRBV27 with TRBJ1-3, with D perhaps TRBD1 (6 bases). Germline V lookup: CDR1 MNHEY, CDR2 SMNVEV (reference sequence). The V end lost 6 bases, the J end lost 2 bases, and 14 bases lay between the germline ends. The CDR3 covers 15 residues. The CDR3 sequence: CASRPTDRPGNTIYF. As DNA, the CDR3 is TGTGCCAGCAGACCTACGGACAGACCTGGAAACACCATATATTTT.

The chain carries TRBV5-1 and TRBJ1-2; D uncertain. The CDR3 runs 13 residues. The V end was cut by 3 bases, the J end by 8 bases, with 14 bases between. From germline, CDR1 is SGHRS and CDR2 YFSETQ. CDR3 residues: CASSSPMLEGYTF. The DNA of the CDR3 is TGCGCCAGCAGCTCACCAATGCTGGAGGGCTACACCTTC.

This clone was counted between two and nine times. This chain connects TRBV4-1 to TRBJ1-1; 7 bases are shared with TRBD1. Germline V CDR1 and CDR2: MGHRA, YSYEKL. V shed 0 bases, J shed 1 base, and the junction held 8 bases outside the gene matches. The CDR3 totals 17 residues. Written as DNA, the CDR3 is TGCGCCAGCAGCCAAGATATCAGGGACAGCCGGAACACTGAAGCTTTCTTT. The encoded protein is CASSQDIRDSRNTEAFF.

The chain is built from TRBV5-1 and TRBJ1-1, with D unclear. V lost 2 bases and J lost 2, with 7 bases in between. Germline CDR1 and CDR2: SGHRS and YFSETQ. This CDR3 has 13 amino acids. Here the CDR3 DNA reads TGCGCCAGCAGCTTTGAGTATAACACTGAAGCTTTCTTT. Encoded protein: CASSFEYNTEAFF.

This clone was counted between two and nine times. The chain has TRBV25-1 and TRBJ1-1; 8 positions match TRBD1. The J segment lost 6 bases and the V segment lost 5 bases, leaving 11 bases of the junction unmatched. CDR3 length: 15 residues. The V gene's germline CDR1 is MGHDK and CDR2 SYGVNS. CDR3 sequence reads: CASSPRDRNEAEAFF. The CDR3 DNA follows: TGTGCCAGCAGTCCTCGGGACAGGAATGAGGCTGAAGCTTTCTTT.

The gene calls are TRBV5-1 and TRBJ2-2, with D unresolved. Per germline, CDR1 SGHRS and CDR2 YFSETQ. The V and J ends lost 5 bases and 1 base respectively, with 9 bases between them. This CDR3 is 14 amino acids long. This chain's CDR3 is CASRGGVNTGELFF. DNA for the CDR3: TGCGCCAGCAGAGGCGGAGTGAACACCGGGGAGCTGTTTTTT.

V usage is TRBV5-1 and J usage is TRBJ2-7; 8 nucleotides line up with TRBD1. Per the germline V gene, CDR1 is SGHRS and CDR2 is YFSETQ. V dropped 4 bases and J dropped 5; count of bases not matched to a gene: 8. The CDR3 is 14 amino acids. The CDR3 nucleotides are TGCGCCAGCAGCCCGGGACAGGCCGTAGACGAGCAGTACTTC. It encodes CASSPGQAVDEQYF.

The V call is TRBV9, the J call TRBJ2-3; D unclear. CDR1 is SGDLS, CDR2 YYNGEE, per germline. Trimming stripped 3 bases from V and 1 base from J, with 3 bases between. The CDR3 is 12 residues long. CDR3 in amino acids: CASSAGTDTQYF. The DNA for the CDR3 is TGTGCCAGCAGCGCGGGCACAGATACGCAGTATTTT.

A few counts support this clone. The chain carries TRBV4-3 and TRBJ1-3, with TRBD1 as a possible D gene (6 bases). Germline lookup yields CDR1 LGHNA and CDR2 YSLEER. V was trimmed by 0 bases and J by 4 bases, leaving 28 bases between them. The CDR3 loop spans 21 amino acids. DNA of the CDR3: TGCGCCAGCAGCCAAGATAGGAAACCCTCGGGACACCCGTTGACGGGAAACACCATATATTTT. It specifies CASSQDRKPSGHPLTGNTIYF.

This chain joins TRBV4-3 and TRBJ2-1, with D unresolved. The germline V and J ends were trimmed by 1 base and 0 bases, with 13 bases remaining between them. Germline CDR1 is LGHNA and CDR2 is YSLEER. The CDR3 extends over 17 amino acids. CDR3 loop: CASSQGLTRSSYNEQFF. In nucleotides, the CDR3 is TGCGCCAGCAGCCAAGGTCTAACGCGAAGCTCCTACAATGAGCAGTTCTTC.

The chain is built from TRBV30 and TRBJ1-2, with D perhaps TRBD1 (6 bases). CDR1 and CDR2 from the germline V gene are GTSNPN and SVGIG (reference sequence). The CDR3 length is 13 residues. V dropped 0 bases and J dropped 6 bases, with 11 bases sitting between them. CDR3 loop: CAWSVYRDNGYTF. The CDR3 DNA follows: TGTGCCTGGAGTGTATACAGGGATAATGGCTACACCTTC.

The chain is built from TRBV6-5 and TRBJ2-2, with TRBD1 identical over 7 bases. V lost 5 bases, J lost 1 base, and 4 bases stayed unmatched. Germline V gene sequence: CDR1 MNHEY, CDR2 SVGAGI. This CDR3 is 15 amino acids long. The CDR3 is CASSTRTGNTGELFF. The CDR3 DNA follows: TGTGCCAGCAGTACCAGGACAGGGAACACCGGGGAGCTGTTTTTT.

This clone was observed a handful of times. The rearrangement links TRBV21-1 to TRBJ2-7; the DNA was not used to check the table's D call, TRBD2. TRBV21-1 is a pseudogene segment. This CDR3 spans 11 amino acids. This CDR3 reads CASSYSYEQYF. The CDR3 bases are TGTGCCAGCAGCTACTCCTACGAGCAGTACTTC.

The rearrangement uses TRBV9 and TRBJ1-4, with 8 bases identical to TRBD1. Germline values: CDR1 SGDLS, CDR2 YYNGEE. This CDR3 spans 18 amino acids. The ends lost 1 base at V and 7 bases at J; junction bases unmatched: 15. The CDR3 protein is CASSVFPWTGREGEKLFF. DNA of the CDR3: TGTGCCAGCAGCGTATTTCCGTGGACAGGGAGGGAGGGTGAAAAACTGTTTTTT.

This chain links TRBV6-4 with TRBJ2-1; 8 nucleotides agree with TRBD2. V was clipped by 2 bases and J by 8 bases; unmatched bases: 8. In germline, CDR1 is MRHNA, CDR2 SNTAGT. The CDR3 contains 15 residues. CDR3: CASSDAASGSDEQFF. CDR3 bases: TGTGCCAGCAGTGACGCGGCTAGCGGGTCGGATGAGCAGTTCTTC.

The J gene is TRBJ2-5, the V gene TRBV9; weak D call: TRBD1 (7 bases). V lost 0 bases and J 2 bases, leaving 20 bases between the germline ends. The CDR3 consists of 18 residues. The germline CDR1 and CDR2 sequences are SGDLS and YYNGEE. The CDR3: CASSVATGVADRQETQYF. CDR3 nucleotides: TGTGCCAGCAGCGTAGCTACAGGGGTAGCGGACCGACAAGAGACCCAGTACTTC.

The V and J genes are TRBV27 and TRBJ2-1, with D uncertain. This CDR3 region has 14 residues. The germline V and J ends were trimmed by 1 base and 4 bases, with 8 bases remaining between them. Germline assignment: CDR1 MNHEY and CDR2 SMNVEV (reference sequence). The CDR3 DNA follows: TGTGCCAGCAGTTTATTGGCAGGATACAATGAGCAGTTCTTC. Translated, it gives CASSLLAGYNEQFF.

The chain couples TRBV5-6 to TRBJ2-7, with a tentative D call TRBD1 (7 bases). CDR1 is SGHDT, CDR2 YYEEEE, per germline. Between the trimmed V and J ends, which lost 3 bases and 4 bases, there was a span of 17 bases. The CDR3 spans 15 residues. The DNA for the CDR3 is TGTGCCAGCAGCTATATGGAGGGGGCTTTGTACGAGCAGTACTTC. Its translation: CASSYMEGALYEQYF. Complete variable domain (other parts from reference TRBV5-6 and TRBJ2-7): DAGVTQSPTHLIKTRGQQVTLRCSPKSGHDTVSWYQQALGQGPQFIFQYYEEEERQRGNFPDRFSGHQFPNYSSELNVNALLLGDSALYLCASSYMEGALYEQYFGPGTRLTVT.

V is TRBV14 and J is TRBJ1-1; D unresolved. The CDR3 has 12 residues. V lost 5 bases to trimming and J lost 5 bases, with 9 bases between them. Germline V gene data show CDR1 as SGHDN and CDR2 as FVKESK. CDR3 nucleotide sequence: TGTGCCAGCAGCTACAGAGAAACTGAAGCTTTCTTT. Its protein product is CASSYRETEAFF.

CDR3 amino acids: CASSLPDRWTYEQYF. CDR3 bases: TGTGCCAGCAGTTTACCGGACAGGTGGACCTACGAGCAGTACTTC. The chain is built from TRBV27 and TRBJ2-7; 7 bases map to TRBD1. The CDR3 contains 15 residues. V shed 2 bases and J 2 bases; nucleotides not matched to a gene: 6. Germline V gene data show CDR1 as MNHEY and CDR2 as SMNVEV (reference sequence).